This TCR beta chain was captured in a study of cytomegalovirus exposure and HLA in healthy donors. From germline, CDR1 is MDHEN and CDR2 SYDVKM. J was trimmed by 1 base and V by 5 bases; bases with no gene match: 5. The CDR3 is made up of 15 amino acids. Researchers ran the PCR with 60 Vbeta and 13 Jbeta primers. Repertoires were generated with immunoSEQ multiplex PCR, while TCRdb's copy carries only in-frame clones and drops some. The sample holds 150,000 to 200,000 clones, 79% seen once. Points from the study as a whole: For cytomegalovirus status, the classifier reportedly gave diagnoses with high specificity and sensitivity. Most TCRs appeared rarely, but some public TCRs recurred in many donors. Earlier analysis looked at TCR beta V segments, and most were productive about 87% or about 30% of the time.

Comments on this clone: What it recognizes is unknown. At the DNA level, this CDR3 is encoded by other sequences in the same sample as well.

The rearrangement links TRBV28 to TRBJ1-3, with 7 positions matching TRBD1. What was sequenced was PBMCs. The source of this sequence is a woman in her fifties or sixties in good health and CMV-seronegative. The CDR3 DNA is TGTGCCAGCAGTCCCGGGACAGCATCTGGAAACACCATATATTTT. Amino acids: CASSPGTASGNTIYF.